The 5 T cell receptor beta chains in this list originate from one sample, sequenced in a study of blood T cells in healthy people across ages. For the second PCR, which ran for about 6 to 11 cycles, a sample-barcoded 5' primer and a J-beta primer mix were used. Each CDR3 protein is one row after TCRdb ran MiXCR on the 5' RACE reads. The sample holds about 1.5 million distinct CDR3 sequences, less than 45% seen once. The sequenced sample was blood. These receptors came from a woman aged 18-30 years in good health.

Comments on this clonotype: A read error may account for a junction end that differs from germline. This chain joins TRBV7-8 and TRBJ2-5, with D uncertain. This CDR3 contains 14 residues. CDR1 is SGHVS and CDR2 is FQNEAQ in the germline V gene. The CDR3 coding sequence is TGTGCTAGCAGCTCCCGCCAGTTTTTGGAGACCCAGTACTTC. Amino acids: CASSSRQFLETQYF. The whole variable domain, filled in from reference TRBV7-8 and TRBJ2-5, reads GAGVSQSPRYKVAKRGQDVALRCDPISGHVSLFWYQQALGQGPEFLTYFQNEAQLDKSGLPSDRFFAERPEGSVSTLKIQRTQQEDSAVYLCASSSRQFLETQYFGPGTRLLVL.

In regard to this clonotype: No conserved phenylalanine or tryptophan is present at the end of the CDR3, so a read error is the likely explanation. DNA of the CDR3: TGTGCCAGCAGCCCCACTCCTTGGTGGGACTACGAGCAGTACTTA. This gives the protein CASSPTPWWDYEQYL. The chain uses TRBV9 and TRBJ2-7; D gene ambiguous. Germline loops: CDR1 SGDLS, CDR2 YYNGEE. Trimming took off 4 bases at V and 3 bases at J, with 17 bases between the two ends. This CDR3 comprises 15 residues.

This clonotype was counted only a few times. The V gene is TRBV20-1, the J gene TRBJ2-7; D possibly corresponds to TRBD1 (5 bases). V dropped 6 bases and J dropped 0 bases, with 12 bases sitting between them. Germline values: CDR1 DFQATT, CDR2 SNEGSKA (reference sequence). The CDR3 is 13 residues long. The CDR3: CSARTYLSYEQYF. The CDR3 bases are TGCAGTGCGAGGACATACCTCTCCTACGAGCAGTACTTC.

This clonotype was detected a few times. This chain uses TRBV5-1 with TRBJ1-1; D is possibly TRBD1 (5 bases). Trimming removed 4 bases from V and 1 base from J, with 11 bases in between. Germline V lookup: CDR1 SGHRS, CDR2 YFSETQ. This CDR3 contains 14 residues. The CDR3 coding sequence is TGCGCCAGCAGCGTGGGACGGACGAACACTGAAGCTTTCTTT. Protein sequence: CASSVGRTNTEAFF.

The rearrangement joins TRBV11-3 to TRBJ2-7; either TRBD1 or TRBD2 may supply D (6 bases each). The CDR3 has 20 amino acids. Per germline, CDR1 SGHNT and CDR2 YENEEA. Trimming shortened V by 8 bases and J by 3 bases, and 35 bases separated the two germline ends. The CDR3 region is CASQYGTLAKDHHEDYEQYF. The CDR3 nucleotides are TGTGCCAGCCAATATGGGACACTAGCCAAGGATCACCACGAAGACTACGAGCAGTACTTC.